These T cell receptor beta chains were read from a single sample in a study of response to subunit inactivated influenza vaccine. MiXCR, applied by TCRdb to the RT-PCR reads, yields one record per CDR3 protein. The sample lists hundreds of thousands of distinct CDR3 sequences, 10% to 15% seen once, with about an eighth in the top ten. Sequencing used PBMCs from blood, obtained more than 35 days after vaccination. All receptors come from a man between 45 and 60 years old who received an inactivated influenza vaccine. CDR3s include the opening cysteine and the closing phenylalanine or tryptophan. Each record gives: J gene, V gene, CDR3 protein.

J: TRBJ2-5
V: TRBV7-8
CDR3: CASSSAGIIETQYF

J: TRBJ1-5
V: TRBV6-5
CDR3: CASSPTLNSNQPQHF

J: TRBJ2-5
V: TRBV5-6
CDR3: CASSFRGYQETQYF

J: TRBJ2-1
V: TRBV10-3
CDR3: CAISDTDEQFF

J: TRBJ2-7
V: TRBV20-1
CDR3: CSAEPSGRAAEQYF

J: TRBJ2-7
V: TRBV2
CDR3: CASSYRGPPSYEQYF

J: TRBJ2-1
V: TRBV5-1
CDR3: CASSYQAGYYNEQFF

J: TRBJ2-4
V: TRBV6-2/TRBV6-3
CDR3: CASRGQGPLAKNIQYF

J: TRBJ1-3
V: TRBV20-1
CDR3: CSASQGSPGNTIYF

J: TRBJ1-6
V: TRBV6-1
CDR3: CASSEASRAKSPLHF

J: TRBJ2-2
V: TRBV20-1
CDR3: CSAGRDRGHWELFF

J: TRBJ2-3
V: TRBV5-6
CDR3: CASTHAGTGGTDTQYF

J: TRBJ2-1
V: TRBV15
CDR3: CATSRHFDEQFF

J: TRBJ2-5
V: TRBV20-1
CDR3: CSATVLQETQYF

J: TRBJ2-2
V: TRBV7-9
CDR3: CASSLNPLAGPGELFF

J: TRBJ1-4
V: TRBV7-9
CDR3: CASSLQGRTANEKLFF

J: TRBJ2-1
V: TRBV10-3
CDR3: CAISDYNEQFF